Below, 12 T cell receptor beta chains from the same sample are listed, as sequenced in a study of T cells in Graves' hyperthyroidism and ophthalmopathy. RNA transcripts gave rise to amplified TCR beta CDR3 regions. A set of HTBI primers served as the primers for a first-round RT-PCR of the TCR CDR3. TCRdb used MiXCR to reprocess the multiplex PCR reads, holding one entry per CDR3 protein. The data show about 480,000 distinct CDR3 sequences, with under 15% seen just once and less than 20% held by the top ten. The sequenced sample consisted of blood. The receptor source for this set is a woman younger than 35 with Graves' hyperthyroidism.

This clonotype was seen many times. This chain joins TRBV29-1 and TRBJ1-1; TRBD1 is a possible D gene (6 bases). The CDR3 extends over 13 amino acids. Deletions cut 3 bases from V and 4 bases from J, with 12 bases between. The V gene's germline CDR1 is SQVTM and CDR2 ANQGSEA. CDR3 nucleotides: TGCAGCGTTGAGTATACAGGGCGCACTGAAGCTTTCTTT. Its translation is CSVEYTGRTEAFF. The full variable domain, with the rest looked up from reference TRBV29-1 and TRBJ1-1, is SAVISQKPSRDICQRGTSLTIQCQVDSQVTMMFWYRQQPGQSLTLIATANQGSEATYESGFVIDKFPISRPNLTFSTLTVSNMSPEDSSIYLCSVEYTGRTEAFFGQGTRLTVV.

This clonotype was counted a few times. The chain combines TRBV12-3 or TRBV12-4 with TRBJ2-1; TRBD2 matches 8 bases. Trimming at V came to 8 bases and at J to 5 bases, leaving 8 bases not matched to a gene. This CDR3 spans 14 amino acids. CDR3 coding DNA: TGTGCCAGCGGAAGCGGGAGCACCCACAATGAGCAGTTCTTC. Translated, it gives CASGSGSTHNEQFF.

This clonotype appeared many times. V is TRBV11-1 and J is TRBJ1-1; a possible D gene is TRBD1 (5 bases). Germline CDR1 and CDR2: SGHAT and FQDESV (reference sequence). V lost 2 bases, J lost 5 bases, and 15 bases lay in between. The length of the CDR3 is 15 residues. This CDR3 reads CASSLKSGLGTEAFF. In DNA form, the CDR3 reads TGTGCCAGCAGCTTAAAATCGGGGCTGGGGACTGAAGCTTTCTTT.

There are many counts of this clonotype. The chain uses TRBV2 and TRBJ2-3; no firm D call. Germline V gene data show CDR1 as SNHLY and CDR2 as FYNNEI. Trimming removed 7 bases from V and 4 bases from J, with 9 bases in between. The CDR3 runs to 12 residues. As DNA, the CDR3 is TGTGCCAGCACCCTTAACTCAGATACGCAGTATTTT. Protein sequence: CASTLNSDTQYF.

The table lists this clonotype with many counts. The CDR3 region has the DNA TGTGCCAGCTCACCGGCTAGCGGGAGGGTCCAAGAGACCCAGTACTTC. As protein: CASSPASGRVQETQYF. The chain couples TRBV18 to TRBJ2-5, with 12 bases lining up with TRBD2. CDR3 size: 16 residues. In germline, CDR1 is KGHSH, CDR2 LQKENI. The junction had 3 bases not matched to a gene; V was cut back by 3 bases and J by 1 base.

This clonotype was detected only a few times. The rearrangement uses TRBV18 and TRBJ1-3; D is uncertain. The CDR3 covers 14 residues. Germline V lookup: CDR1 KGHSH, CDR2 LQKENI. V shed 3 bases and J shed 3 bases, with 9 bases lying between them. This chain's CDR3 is CASSPSGSGNTIYF. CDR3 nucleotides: TGTGCCAGCTCACCCAGCGGGAGTGGAAACACCATATATTTT.

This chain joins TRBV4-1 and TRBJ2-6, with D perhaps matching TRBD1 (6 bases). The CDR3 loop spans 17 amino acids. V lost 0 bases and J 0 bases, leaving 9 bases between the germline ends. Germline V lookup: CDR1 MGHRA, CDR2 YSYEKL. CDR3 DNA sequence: TGCGCCAGCAGCCAAGAGGGGGCGCACTCTGGGGCCAACGTCCTGACTTTC. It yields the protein CASSQEGAHSGANVLTF.

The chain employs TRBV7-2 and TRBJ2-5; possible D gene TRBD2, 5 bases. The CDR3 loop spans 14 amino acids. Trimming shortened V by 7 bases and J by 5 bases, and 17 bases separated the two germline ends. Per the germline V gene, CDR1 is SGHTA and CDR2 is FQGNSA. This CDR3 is CASTPLGRGETQYF. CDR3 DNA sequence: TGTGCCAGCACCCCGCTAGGGAGAGGGGAGACCCAGTACTTC.

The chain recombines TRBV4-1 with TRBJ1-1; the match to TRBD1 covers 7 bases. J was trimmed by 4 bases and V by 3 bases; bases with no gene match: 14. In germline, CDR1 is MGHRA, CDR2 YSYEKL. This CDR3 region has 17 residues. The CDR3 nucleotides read TGCGCCAGCAGCCACCGAATCAAAGGGGGCCGGAGCACTGAAGCTTTCTTT. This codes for CASSHRIKGGRSTEAFF.

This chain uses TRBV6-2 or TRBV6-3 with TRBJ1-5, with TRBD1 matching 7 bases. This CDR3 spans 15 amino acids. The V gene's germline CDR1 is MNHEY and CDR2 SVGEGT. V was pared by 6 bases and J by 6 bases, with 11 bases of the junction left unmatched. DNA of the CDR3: TGTGCCAGCAGCCCGACAGGGTCGGACGGTCAGCCCCAGCATTTT. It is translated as CASSPTGSDGQPQHF.

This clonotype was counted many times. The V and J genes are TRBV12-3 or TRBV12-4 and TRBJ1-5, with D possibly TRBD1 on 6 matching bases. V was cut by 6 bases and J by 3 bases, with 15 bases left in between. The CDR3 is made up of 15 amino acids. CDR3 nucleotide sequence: TGTGCCAGCAGCCCCGTCGGGGGCAACAATCAGCCCCAGCATTTT. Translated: CASSPVGGNNQPQHF.

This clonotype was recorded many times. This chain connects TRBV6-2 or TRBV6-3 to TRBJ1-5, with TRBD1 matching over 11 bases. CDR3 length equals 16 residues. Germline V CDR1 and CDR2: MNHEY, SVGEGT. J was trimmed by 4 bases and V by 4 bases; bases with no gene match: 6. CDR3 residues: CASSFQDRGRNQPQHF. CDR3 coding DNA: TGTGCCAGCAGTTTCCAGGACAGGGGGCGAAATCAGCCCCAGCATTTT.